The sequence of this TCR beta chain was determined in a study of blood T cell repertoires in COVID-19. Overall study: Samples came from the United States, Italy and Spain, spanning acute and convalescent COVID-19.

Seattle patient enrollment occurred during active infection, with longitudinal follow-up thereafter. In the original workflow: Counts of nucleated cells, estimated from reference gene primer amplification, were obtained. Some clones are missing from TCRdb's copy, which holds only in-frame ones; the method was immunoSEQ multiplex PCR. For V, J and clone size, that table is used; D and trimming come from the DNA. Among roughly 220,000 clones listed, about 85% were seen once. Germline CDR1 SSHAT, CDR2 FNYEAQ (reference sequence). The CDR3 is made up of 16 amino acids. The junction had 7 bases not matched to a gene; V was cut back by 3 bases and J by 2 bases.

The chain combines TRBV7-7 with TRBJ2-3, with 8 nucleotides matching TRBD2. This receptor was identified in a woman in her 50s with COVID-19, enrolled during active disease. Source material: peripheral blood. The CDR3 reads CASSLRAGDPTDTQYF. CDR3 bases: TGTGCCAGCAGCTTGAGAGCGGGGGACCCCACAGATACGCAGTATTTT.